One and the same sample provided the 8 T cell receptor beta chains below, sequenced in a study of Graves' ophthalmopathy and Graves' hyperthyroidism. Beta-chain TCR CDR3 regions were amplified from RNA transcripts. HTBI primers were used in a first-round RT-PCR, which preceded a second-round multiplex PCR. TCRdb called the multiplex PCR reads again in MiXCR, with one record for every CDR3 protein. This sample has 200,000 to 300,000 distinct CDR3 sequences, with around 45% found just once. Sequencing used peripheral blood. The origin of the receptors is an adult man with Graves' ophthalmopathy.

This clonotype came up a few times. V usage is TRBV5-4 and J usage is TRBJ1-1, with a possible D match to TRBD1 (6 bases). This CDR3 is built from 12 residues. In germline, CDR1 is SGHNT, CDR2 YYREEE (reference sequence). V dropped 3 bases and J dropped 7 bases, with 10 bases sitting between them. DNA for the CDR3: TGTGCCAGCAGCTGGACAGACCGTGAAGCTTTCTTT. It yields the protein CASSWTDREAFF.

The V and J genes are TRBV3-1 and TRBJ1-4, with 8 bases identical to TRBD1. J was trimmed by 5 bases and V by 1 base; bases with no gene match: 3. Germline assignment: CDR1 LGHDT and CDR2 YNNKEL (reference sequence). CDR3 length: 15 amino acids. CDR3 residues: CASSQGGQANEKLFF. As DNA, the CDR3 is TGTGCCAGCAGCCAAGGGGGACAGGCAAATGAAAAACTGTTTTTT.

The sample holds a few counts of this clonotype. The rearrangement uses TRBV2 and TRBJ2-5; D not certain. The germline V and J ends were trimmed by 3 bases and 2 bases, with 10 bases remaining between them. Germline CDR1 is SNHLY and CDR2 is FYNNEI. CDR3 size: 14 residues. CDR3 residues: CASSDAYGQETQYF. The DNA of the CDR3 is TGTGCCAGCAGTGACGCATACGGACAAGAGACCCAGTACTTC.

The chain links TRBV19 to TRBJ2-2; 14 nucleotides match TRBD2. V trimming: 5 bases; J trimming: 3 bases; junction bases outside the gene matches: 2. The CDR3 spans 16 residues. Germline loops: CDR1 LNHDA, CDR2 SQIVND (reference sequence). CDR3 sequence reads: CASSRGLAGDTGELFF. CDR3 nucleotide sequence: TGTGCCAGTAGTCGGGGACTAGCGGGAGACACCGGGGAGCTGTTTTTT.

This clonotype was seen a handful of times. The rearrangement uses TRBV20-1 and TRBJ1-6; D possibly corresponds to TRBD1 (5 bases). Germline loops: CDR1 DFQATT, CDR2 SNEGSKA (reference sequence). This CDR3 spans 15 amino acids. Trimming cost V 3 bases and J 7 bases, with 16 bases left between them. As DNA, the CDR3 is TGCAGTGCTAGCGTCTCGGGGCGCCTAAATTCACCCCTCCACTTT. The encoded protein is CSASVSGRLNSPLHF.

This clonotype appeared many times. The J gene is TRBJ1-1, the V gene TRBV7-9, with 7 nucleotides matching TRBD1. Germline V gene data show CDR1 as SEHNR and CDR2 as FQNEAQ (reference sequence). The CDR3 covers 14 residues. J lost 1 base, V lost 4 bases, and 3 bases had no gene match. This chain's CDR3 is CASSSGTENTEAFF. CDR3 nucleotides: TGTGCCAGCAGCTCCGGGACAGAGAACACTGAAGCTTTCTTT.

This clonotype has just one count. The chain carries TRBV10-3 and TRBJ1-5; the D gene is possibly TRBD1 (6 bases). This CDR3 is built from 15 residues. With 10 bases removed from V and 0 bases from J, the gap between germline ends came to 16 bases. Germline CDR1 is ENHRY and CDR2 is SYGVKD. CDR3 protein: CATGGGDTSNQPQHF. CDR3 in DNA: TGTGCCACCGGGGGCGGGGATACTAGCAATCAGCCCCAGCATTTT.

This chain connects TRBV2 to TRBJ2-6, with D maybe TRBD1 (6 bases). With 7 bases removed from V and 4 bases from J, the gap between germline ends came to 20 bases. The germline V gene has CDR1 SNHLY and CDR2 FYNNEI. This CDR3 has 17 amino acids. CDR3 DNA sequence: TGTGCCAGCAATCGTCAACAGGGAAACACCGGGGCCAACGTCCTGACTTTC. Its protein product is CASNRQQGNTGANVLTF.